A selection of T cell receptor beta chains follows, all from one sample in a study of patients and donors after allogeneic stem cell transplantation. TCRdb processed the RT-PCR reads anew with MiXCR; each CDR3 protein has one entry. The sample holds over 400,000 distinct CDR3 sequences; roughly 17% are singletons and the top ten take 6% to 8%. Input material: blood, either unsorted or a sorted T cell fraction (not recorded which). These receptors were taken from a human donor who was either an allogeneic HSCT recipient or a stem cell or donor lymphocyte infusion donor (not recorded which). It is not recorded whose cells these are; they may come from a transplant donor. Both conserved end residues are part of each CDR3. D genes are given only for firm matches. Clone size is shown for a subset of rows, as once, few, many or a class of expanded clone.

cdr3_nt,cdr3_aa,clone_size,v_call,j_call,d_call
TGTGCCAGCAGAAGGTGGGGGATGAACACTGAAGCTTTCTTT,CASRRWGMNTEAFF,-,TRBV5-5,TRBJ1-1,-
TGTGCCACCAGCAGAGATAGTGGGAGGATAAACAATGAGCAGTTCTTC,CATSRDSGRINNEQFF,few,TRBV15,TRBJ2-1,-
TGCGCCAGCAGCGTTCTAGCGGGAGAAACCGGGGAGCTGTTTTTT,CASSVLAGETGELFF,-,TRBV5-1,TRBJ2-2,TRBD2
TGTGCCAGCAGCTCGACTAGCGGGGTAGGAGGGGAGCTGTTTTTT,CASSSTSGVGGELFF,-,TRBV12-3/TRBV12-4,TRBJ2-2,TRBD2
TGTGCCAGCAGTTTAGGGTCCGGGGGTGGGGAGCAGTACTTC,CASSLGSGGGEQYF,-,TRBV27,TRBJ2-7,-
TGTGCCACCAGTGATCTCCCAGGCGAGACCCAGTACTTC,CATSDLPGETQYF,few,TRBV24-1,TRBJ2-5,-
TGTGCCAGCTCACACCGGACAGGGCAGAACACTGAAGCTTTCTTT,CASSHRTGQNTEAFF,-,TRBV18,TRBJ1-1,TRBD1
TGCGCCAGCAGCCAAGATCGACAGTCTAACTATGGCTACACCTTC,CASSQDRQSNYGYTF,few,TRBV4-3,TRBJ1-2,-
TGTGCCAGCAGCTTAGAGGACAGGGTGACCTACGAGCAGTACTTC,CASSLEDRVTYEQYF,-,TRBV7-8,TRBJ2-7,TRBD1
TGTGCCAGCAGTTACCCCAAGGGGGCTGGGGGCTACACCTTC,CASSYPKGAGGYTF,-,TRBV6-5,TRBJ1-2,TRBD1
TGTGCCAGCAGTTTATGGCAGGGAGGGAAGAACACCATATATTTT,CASSLWQGGKNTIYF,-,TRBV12-3/TRBV12-4,TRBJ1-3,-
TGTGCCAGCAGCCCCGGCAGCTTTGACCAGTTCTTC,CASSPGSFDQFF,-,TRBV13,TRBJ2-1,-
TGTGCCAGCAGTTACACAGGAGACACCGGGGAGCTGTTTTTT,CASSYTGDTGELFF,many,TRBV6-5,TRBJ2-2,-
TGTGCCAGCAGCGACCTAGCGACTGAGCAGTTCTTC,CASSDLATEQFF,few,TRBV5-6,TRBJ2-1,-